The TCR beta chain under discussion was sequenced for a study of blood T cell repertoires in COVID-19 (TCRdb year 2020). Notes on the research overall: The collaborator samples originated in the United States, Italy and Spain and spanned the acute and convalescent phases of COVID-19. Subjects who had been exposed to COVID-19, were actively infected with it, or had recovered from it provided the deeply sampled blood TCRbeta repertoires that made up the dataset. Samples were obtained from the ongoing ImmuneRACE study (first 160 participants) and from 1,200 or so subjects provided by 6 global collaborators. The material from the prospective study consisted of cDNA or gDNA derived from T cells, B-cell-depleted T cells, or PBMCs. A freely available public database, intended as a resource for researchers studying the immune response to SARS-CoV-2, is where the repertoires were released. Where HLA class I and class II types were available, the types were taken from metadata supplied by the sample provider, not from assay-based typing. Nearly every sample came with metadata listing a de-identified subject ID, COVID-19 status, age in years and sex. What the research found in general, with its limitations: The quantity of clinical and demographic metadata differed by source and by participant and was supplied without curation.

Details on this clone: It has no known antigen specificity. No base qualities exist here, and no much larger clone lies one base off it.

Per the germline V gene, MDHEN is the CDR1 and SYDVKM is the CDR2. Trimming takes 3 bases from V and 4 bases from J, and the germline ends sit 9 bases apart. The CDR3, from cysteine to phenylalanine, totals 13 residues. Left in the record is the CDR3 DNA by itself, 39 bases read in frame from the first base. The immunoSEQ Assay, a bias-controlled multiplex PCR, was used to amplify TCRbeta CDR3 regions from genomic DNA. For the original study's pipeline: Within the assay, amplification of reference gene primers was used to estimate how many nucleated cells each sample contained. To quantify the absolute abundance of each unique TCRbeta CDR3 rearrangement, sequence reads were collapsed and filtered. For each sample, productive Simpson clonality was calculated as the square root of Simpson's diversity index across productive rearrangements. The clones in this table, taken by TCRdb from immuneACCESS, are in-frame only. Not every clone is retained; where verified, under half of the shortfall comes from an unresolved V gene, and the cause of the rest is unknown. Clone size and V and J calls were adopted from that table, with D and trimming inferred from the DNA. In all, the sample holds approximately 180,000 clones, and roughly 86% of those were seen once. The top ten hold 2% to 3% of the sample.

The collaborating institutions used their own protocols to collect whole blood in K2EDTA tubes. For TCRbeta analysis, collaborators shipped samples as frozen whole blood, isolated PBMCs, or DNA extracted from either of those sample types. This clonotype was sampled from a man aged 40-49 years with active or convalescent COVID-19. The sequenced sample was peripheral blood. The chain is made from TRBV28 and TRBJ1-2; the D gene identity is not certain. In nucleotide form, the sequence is TGTGCCAGCAGTTTTACAGAACGCTATGGCTACACCTTC. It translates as CASSFTERYGYTF.